These 5 T cell receptor beta chains came from one sample sequenced in a study of CD8+ T cells in alopecia areata. Extraction and reverse transcription of RNA yielded cDNA as the sequencing template. Libraries were prepared by immunoSEQ multiplex PCR; TCRdb keeps only in-frame clonotypes and omits some of them. The profile shows about 150,000 clones, roughly 48% of them singletons. The source material was CD4+ T cells sorted from blood. Source of these receptors: a human donor with alopecia areata.

This clone has more than one count but fewer than ten. The gene calls are TRBV5-4 and TRBJ2-5, with D unresolved. Germline V lookup: CDR1 SGHNT, CDR2 YYREEE (reference sequence). V lost 7 bases, J lost 5 bases, and 21 bases lay in between. The CDR3 extends over 15 amino acids. The CDR3 sequence is CASHQEPARRETQYF. The CDR3 bases are TGTGCCAGCCATCAAGAGCCCGCTAGGCGGGAGACCCAGTACTTC.

Note on this clone: Mismatch with germline at one junction end may stem from a read error. This rearrangement joins TRBV7-9 to TRBJ1-1; D unresolved. Germline CDR1 and CDR2: SEHNR and FQNEAQ (reference sequence). The CDR3 length is 11 residues. DNA of the CDR3: TGTGCCAGCAGCCTAGCGGGGAAAGCTTTCTTT. This gives the protein CASSLAGKAFF.

A few counts support this clone. The J gene is TRBJ2-1, the V gene TRBV5-1; 8 bases are shared with TRBD1. The V and J ends lost 0 bases and 15 bases, in that order; junction bases with no gene match: 8. Germline V gene sequence: CDR1 SGHRS, CDR2 YFSETQ. The CDR3 has 13 amino acids. CDR3 nucleotides: TGCGCCAGCAGCTTGGATTGGACAGGGTATCTGTTCTTC. It codes for CASSLDWTGYLFF.

The chain recombines TRBV27 with TRBJ2-1, with 7 bases fitting TRBD1. This CDR3 spans 16 amino acids. Germline V gene sequence: CDR1 MNHEY, CDR2 SMNVEV (reference sequence). Unmatched junction bases numbered 9, after V lost 5 bases and J lost 2 bases. This CDR3 reads CASSRRSGQTYNEQFF. The CDR3 bases are TGTGCCAGCAGTAGAAGGTCGGGACAGACCTACAATGAGCAGTTCTTC.

The rearrangement links TRBV5-1 to TRBJ2-5; no clear D. The J call may be in error: the DNA end matches TRBJ2-7 better. The CDR3 has 14 residues. Germline assignment: CDR1 SGHRS and CDR2 YFSETQ. The DNA for the CDR3 is TGCGCCAGCAGCTTGTCCGGAGACTCCTACGAGCAGTACTTC. As protein: CASSLSGDSYEQYF.